Below, 24 T cell receptor beta chains from the same sample are listed, as sequenced in a study of glioma-infiltrating T cells after dendritic cell vaccination. Data came from immunoSEQ multiplex PCR; TCRdb stores just in-frame clones and leaves some out. The data hold about 96,000 clones, with 75% to 85% observed a single time. The sequencing here drew on blood, taken before dendritic cell vaccination. Receptors were obtained from a human donor with glioblastoma.

This rearrangement joins TRBV10-3 to TRBJ2-7; 10 bases map to TRBD1. The CDR3 is 15 amino acids. The germline gives CDR1 ENHRY, CDR2 SYGVKD. V shed 5 bases and J 3 bases; nucleotides not matched to a gene: 7. CDR3 DNA sequence: TGTGCCATCAGTCCCGCCGGGACAGGGGTCTACGAGCAGTACTTC. This sequence encodes CAISPAGTGVYEQYF.

This clone has more than one count but fewer than ten. The rearrangement links TRBV19 to TRBJ1-2; possible D gene TRBD1, 6 bases. V was cut by 4 bases and J by 7 bases, with 22 bases left in between. This CDR3 spans 16 amino acids. From germline, CDR1 is LNHDA and CDR2 SQIVND (reference sequence). For the CDR3, the DNA is TGTGCCAGTAGTACGTCCGTCGGGACACTCATGGGTGGCTACACCTTC. Encoded protein: CASSTSVGTLMGGYTF.

As concerns this clone: This sample also contains other DNA sequences that code for the same CDR3. This rearrangement joins TRBV5-1 to TRBJ1-1, with D perhaps matching TRBD1 (6 bases). CDR3 size: 15 residues. The V end lost 0 bases, the J end lost 0 bases, and 9 bases lay between the germline ends. Germline V gene data show CDR1 as SGHRS and CDR2 as YFSETQ. The CDR3, as DNA: TGCGCCAGCAGCTTGGATGGGGGCGTGAACACTGAAGCTTTCTTT. Protein product: CASSLDGGVNTEAFF. The whole variable domain, filled in from reference TRBV5-1 and TRBJ1-1, reads KAGVTQTPRYLIKTRGQQVTLSCSPISGHRSVSWYQQTPGQGLQFLFEYFSETQRNKGNFPGRFSGRQFSNSRSEMNVSTLELGDSALYLCASSLDGGVNTEAFFGQGTRLTVV.

V and J are TRBV18 and TRBJ2-5; the match to TRBD1 covers 8 bases. V dropped 3 bases and J dropped 3; count of bases not matched to a gene: 15. CDR3 length: 18 amino acids. The germline gives CDR1 KGHSH, CDR2 LQKENI. The CDR3 region is CASSPKFQGTGGKETQYF. In DNA form, the CDR3 reads TGTGCCAGCTCACCTAAATTCCAAGGAACAGGGGGAAAAGAGACCCAGTACTTC.

The V and J genes are TRBV5-1 and TRBJ1-6, with D maybe TRBD1 (5 bases). Germline V gene sequence: CDR1 SGHRS, CDR2 YFSETQ. The CDR3 runs to 14 residues. V lost 4 bases, J lost 3 bases, and 8 bases lay in between. The CDR3 sequence is CASSEGLYNSPLHF. CDR3 DNA: TGCGCCAGCAGCGAGGGACTCTATAATTCACCCCTCCACTTT.

J is TRBJ2-4 and V is TRBV5-5; TRBD1 might be the D (5 bases). The CDR3 is 16 amino acids. Per germline, CDR1 SGHKS and CDR2 YYEKEE (reference sequence). V was cut by 2 bases and J by 1 base, with 13 bases left in between. The CDR3 protein is CASSLPGISAKNIQYF. The CDR3, as DNA: TGTGCCAGCAGCTTACCAGGGATTTCGGCCAAAAACATTCAGTACTTC.

The rearrangement links TRBV29-1 to TRBJ2-1; 11 positions match TRBD1. The CDR3 extends over 15 amino acids. The V and J ends lost 7 bases and 6 bases, in that order; junction bases with no gene match: 11. From germline, CDR1 is SQVTM and CDR2 ANQGSEA. CDR3: CSGRGGDRGFNEQFF. For the CDR3, the DNA is TGCAGCGGGAGGGGGGGGGACAGGGGGTTCAATGAGCAGTTCTTC.

The V gene is TRBV5-4, the J gene TRBJ2-7; 9 positions match TRBD1. The V segment lost 3 bases and the J segment 3 bases; nucleotides outside the gene matches: 10. The germline V gene has CDR1 SGHNT and CDR2 YYREEE (reference sequence). The CDR3 spans 16 residues. In nucleotides, the CDR3 is TGTGCCAGCAGCTCCCAAACAGGGGGCGGGAGCTACGAGCAGTACTTC. This translates into CASSSQTGGGSYEQYF.

This clone has only one observation. This chain links TRBV5-1 with TRBJ2-7; a possible D gene is TRBD1 (6 bases). The germline V gene encodes CDR1 SGHRS and CDR2 YFSETQ. CDR3 length: 14 amino acids. Between the trimmed V and J ends, which lost 4 bases and 0 bases, there was a span of 11 bases. CDR3: CASSARDNSYEQYF. The DNA for the CDR3 is TGCGCCAGCAGCGCCCGGGACAACTCCTACGAGCAGTACTTC.

This clone came up a few times. The V and J genes are TRBV6-5 and TRBJ1-3; D is unclear. The CDR3 loop spans 15 amino acids. Germline V gene data show CDR1 as MNHEY and CDR2 as SVGAGI. Trimming pared 6 bases from V and 1 base from J, leaving 13 bases between. The CDR3 here is CASSPWAGSGNTIYF. CDR3 coding DNA: TGTGCCAGCAGCCCATGGGCGGGGTCTGGAAACACCATATATTTT.

This chain links TRBV11-1 with TRBJ2-7, with 8 nucleotides matching TRBD1. The CDR3 spans 14 residues. V lost 5 bases, J lost 0 bases, and 3 bases stayed unmatched. Germline V gene data show CDR1 as SGHAT and CDR2 as FQDESV (reference sequence). The chain's CDR3 is CASSRDRSSYEQYF. The CDR3 DNA reads as TGTGCCAGCAGCCGGGACAGGAGCTCCTACGAGCAGTACTTC.

V is TRBV27 and J is TRBJ1-3, with D possibly matching TRBD1 (5 bases). The V end was cut by 5 bases, the J end by 0 bases, with 14 bases between. The CDR3 loop spans 16 amino acids. The germline V gene has CDR1 MNHEY and CDR2 SMNVEV (reference sequence). CDR3 nucleotides: TGTGCCAGCAGTCGGGGGGAGGGCCTCTCTGGAAACACCATATATTTT. It translates to CASSRGEGLSGNTIYF.

This chain connects TRBV5-1 to TRBJ2-7; 12 bases match TRBD2. Germline lookup yields CDR1 SGHRS and CDR2 YFSETQ. The CDR3 sequence is 19 residues long. Losses at the gene ends were 0 bases for V and 4 bases for J; bases not matched to a gene: 14. Here the CDR3 DNA reads TGCGCCAGCAGCTTGGGACTAGCGGGAGCCCGCGTAACCCGATACGAGCAGTACTTC. Amino acid sequence: CASSLGLAGARVTRYEQYF.

The rearrangement links TRBV7-9 to TRBJ2-3, with 7 bases matching TRBD2. The CDR3 is 15 amino acids. Germline V CDR1 and CDR2: SEHNR, FQNEAQ (reference sequence). Trimming removed 2 bases from V and 5 bases from J; junction bases left unmatched: 7. The CDR3 DNA sequence: TGTGCCAGCAGCTTAAGGCTAGCGGCAGGAGATACGCAGTATTTT. Translating gives CASSLRLAAGDTQYF.

This chain uses TRBV19 with TRBJ1-4; the match to TRBD1 covers 9 bases. Unmatched junction bases numbered 14, after V lost 10 bases and J lost 8 bases. There are 15 residues in the CDR3. Germline lookup yields CDR1 LNHDA and CDR2 SQIVND (reference sequence). The CDR3 loop is CAKGNRQGVGEKLFF. CDR3 DNA: TGTGCCAAAGGGAACCGACAGGGGGTCGGGGAAAAACTGTTTTTT.

This sequence joins TRBV5-4 and TRBJ1-4; 10 bases are a match to TRBD1. Germline-derived CDR1 and CDR2 are SGHNT and YYREEE (reference sequence). The CDR3 length is 17 residues. Germline trimming cut 3 bases from V and 7 bases from J; bases unmatched to any gene: 12. In DNA, the CDR3 is TGTGCCAGCAGCTCGTCCCGGGACAGGGGCCCGGCTGAAAAACTGTTTTTT. It codes for CASSSSRDRGPAEKLFF.

The J gene is TRBJ1-6, the V gene TRBV25-1, with 8 nucleotides matching TRBD1. CDR3 length: 15 amino acids. The germline V gene encodes CDR1 MGHDK and CDR2 SYGVNS. Trimming took 6 bases from V and 6 from J; bases not matched to a gene: 7. The CDR3 protein is CASRGQGAGNSPLHF. CDR3 nucleotide sequence: TGTGCCAGCAGAGGACAGGGTGCGGGTAATTCACCCCTCCACTTT.

The V gene is TRBV23-1, the J gene TRBJ1-5; D is uncertain. TRBV23-1 is labeled an ORF, and its function is uncertain. The CDR3 is made up of 14 amino acids. V lost 8 bases and J 4 bases, leaving 15 bases between the germline ends. The CDR3 region is CASQPWAKNQPQHF. The CDR3 DNA reads TGCGCCAGCCAACCGTGGGCGAAGAATCAGCCCCAGCATTTT.

V is TRBV30 and J is TRBJ2-3, with TRBD2 identical over 12 bases. V trimming: 1 base; J trimming: 4 bases; junction bases outside the gene matches: 3. In germline, CDR1 is GTSNPN, CDR2 SVGIG (reference sequence). This CDR3 spans 15 amino acids. This CDR3 is CAWSDLAGGPDTQYF. In DNA, the CDR3 is TGTGCCTGGAGTGATCTAGCGGGGGGGCCAGATACGCAGTATTTT.

J is TRBJ1-2 and V is TRBV19, with TRBD1 as a possible D gene (5 bases). The CDR3 contains 15 residues. CDR1 is LNHDA, CDR2 SQIVND, per germline (reference sequence). Trimming cost V 5 bases and J 3 bases, with 16 bases left between them. The CDR3 sequence is CASSSTGGSHYGYTF. In DNA, the CDR3 is TGTGCCAGTAGTTCTACGGGGGGGTCCCACTATGGCTACACCTTC.

The genes are TRBV5-4 and TRBJ2-2, with D possibly TRBD1 on 6 matching bases. The CDR3 is made up of 13 amino acids. The germline V gene encodes CDR1 SGHNT and CDR2 YYREEE (reference sequence). The CDR3 nucleotides are TGTGCTTTAGGGGGAGCGAACACCGGGGAGCTGTTTTTT. This codes for CALGGANTGELFF.

The chain carries TRBV6-6 and TRBJ1-1, with TRBD1 matching over 7 bases. V trimming: 2 bases; J trimming: 4 bases; junction bases outside the gene matches: 7. The CDR3 length is 15 residues. Germline CDR1 MNHNY, CDR2 SVGAGI (reference sequence). The CDR3 is CASSYGGGAGTEAFF. In nucleotides, the CDR3 is TGTGCCAGCAGTTACGGAGGGGGCGCGGGCACTGAAGCTTTCTTT.

V gene TRBV2 combines with J gene TRBJ1-2, with 7 bases aligning to TRBD1. CDR3 length equals 14 residues. The germline gives CDR1 SNHLY, CDR2 FYNNEI. V lost 8 bases, J lost 0 bases, and 6 bases stayed unmatched. The CDR3 loop reads CASARDRANYGYTF. The CDR3 DNA reads TGTGCCAGCGCAAGGGACAGAGCTAACTATGGCTACACCTTC. The entire variable domain, with the rest obtained from reference TRBV2 and TRBJ1-2, is as follows: EPEVTQTPSHQVTQMGQEVILRCVPISNHLYFYWYRQILGQKVEFLVSFYNNEISEKSEIFDDQFSVERPDGSNFTLKIRSTKLEDSAMYFCASARDRANYGYTFGSGTRLTVV.

The gene calls are TRBV29-1 and TRBJ1-1; 7 nucleotides match TRBD1. Germline loops: CDR1 SQVTM, CDR2 ANQGSEA. V was pared by 6 bases and J by 10 bases, with 14 bases of the junction left unmatched. The CDR3 length is 13 residues. CDR3 region: CSVARQGNYLAFF. CDR3 DNA: TGCAGCGTAGCGAGACAGGGCAATTATTTAGCTTTCTTT. The variable domain in full, completed from reference TRBV29-1 and TRBJ1-1, reads SAVISQKPSRDICQRGTSLTIQCQVDSQVTMMFWYRQQPGQSLTLIATANQGSEATYESGFVIDKFPISRPNLTFSTLTVSNMSPEDSSIYLCSVARQGNYLAFFGQGTRLTVV.